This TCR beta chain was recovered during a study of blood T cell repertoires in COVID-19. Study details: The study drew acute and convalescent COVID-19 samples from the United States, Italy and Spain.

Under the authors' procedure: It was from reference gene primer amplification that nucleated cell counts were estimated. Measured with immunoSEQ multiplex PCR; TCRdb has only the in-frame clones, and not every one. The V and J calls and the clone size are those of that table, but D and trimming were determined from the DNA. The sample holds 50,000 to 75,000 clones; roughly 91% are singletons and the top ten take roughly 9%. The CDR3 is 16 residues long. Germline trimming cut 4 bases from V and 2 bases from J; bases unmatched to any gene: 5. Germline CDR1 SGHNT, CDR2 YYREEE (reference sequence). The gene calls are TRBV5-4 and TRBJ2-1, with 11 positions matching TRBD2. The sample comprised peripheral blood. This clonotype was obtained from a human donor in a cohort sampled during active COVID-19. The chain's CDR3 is CASSHSGRVAYNEQFF. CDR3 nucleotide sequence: TGTGCCAGCAGCCATAGCGGGAGGGTTGCCTACAATGAGCAGTTCTTC.